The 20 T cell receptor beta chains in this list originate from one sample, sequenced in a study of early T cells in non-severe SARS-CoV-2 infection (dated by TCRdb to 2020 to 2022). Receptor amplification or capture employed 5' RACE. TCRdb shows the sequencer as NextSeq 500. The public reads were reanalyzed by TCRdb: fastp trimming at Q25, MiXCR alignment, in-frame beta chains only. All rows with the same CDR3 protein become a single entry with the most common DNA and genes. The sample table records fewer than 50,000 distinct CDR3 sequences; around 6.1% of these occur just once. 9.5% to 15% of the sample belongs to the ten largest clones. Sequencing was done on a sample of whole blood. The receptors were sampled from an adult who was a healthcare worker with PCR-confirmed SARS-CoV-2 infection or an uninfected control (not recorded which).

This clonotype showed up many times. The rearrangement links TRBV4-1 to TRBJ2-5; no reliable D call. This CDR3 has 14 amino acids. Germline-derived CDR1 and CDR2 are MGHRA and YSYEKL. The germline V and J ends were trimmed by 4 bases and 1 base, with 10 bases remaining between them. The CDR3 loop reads CASSPRPSQETQYF. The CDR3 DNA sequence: TGCGCCAGCAGCCCTCGGCCGTCCCAAGAGACCCAGTACTTC.

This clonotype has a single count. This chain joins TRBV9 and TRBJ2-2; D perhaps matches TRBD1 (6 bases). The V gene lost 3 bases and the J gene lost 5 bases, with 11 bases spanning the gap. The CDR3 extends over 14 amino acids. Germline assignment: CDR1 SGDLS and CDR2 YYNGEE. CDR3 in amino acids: CASSGIGGTGELFF. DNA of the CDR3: TGTGCCAGCAGCGGAATAGGGGGAACCGGGGAGCTGTTTTTT.

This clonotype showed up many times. The CDR3 nucleotides are TGTGCCAGCAGCCCTCACAGGGGAAGCGATGGCTACACCTTC. Protein sequence: CASSPHRGSDGYTF. The chain has TRBV3-1 and TRBJ1-2, with TRBD1 matching 7 bases. J lost 6 bases, V lost 4 bases, and 8 bases had no gene match. The germline V gene has CDR1 LGHDT and CDR2 YNNKEL (reference sequence). The CDR3 is 14 amino acids. The full variable domain, its missing parts supplied by reference TRBV3-1 and TRBJ1-2, is DTAVSQTPKYLVTQMGNDKSIKCEQNLGHDTMYWYKQDSKKFLKIMFSYNNKELIINETVPNRFSPKSPDKAHLNLHINSLELGDSAVYFCASSPHRGSDGYTFGSGTRLTVV.

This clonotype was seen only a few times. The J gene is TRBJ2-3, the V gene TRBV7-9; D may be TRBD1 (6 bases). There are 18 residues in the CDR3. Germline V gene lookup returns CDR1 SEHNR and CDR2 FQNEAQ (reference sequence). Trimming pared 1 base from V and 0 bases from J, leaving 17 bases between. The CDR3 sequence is CASSLVIKQGQSTDTQYF. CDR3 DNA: TGTGCCAGCAGCTTAGTAATAAAACAGGGCCAGAGCACAGATACGCAGTATTTT.

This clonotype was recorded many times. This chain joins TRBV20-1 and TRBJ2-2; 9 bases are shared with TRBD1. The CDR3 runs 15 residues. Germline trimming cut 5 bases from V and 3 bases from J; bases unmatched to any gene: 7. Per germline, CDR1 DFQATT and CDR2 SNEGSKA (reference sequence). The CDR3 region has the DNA TGCAGTGCTCGCCGGACAGGGGAGGACACCGGGGAGCTGTTTTTT. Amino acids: CSARRTGEDTGELFF.

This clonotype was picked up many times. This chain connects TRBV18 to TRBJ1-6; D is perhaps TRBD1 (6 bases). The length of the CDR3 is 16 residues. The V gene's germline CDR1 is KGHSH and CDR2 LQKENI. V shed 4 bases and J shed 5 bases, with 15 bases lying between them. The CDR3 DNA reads TGTGCCAGCTCACAAGAAGGACAGATCAATAATTCACCCCTCCACTTT. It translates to CASSQEGQINNSPLHF. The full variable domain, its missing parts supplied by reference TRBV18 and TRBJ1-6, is NAGVMQNPRHLVRRRGQEARLRCSPMKGHSHVYWYRQLPEEGLKFMVYLQKENIIDESGMPKERFSAEFPKEGPSILRIQQVVRGDSAAYFCASSQEGQINNSPLHFGNGTRLTVT.

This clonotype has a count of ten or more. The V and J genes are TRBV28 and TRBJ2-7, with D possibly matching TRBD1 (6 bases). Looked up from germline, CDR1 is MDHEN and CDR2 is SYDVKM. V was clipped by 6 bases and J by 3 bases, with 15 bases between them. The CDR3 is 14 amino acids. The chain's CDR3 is CASSSGTIDYEQYF. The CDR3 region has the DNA TGTGCCAGCAGCTCCGGGACAATTGACTACGAGCAGTACTTC. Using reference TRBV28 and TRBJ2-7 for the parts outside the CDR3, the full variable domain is DVKVTQSSRYLVKRTGEKVFLECVQDMDHENMFWYRQDPGLGLRLIYFSYDVKMKEKGDIPEGYSVSREKKERFSLILESASTNQTSMYLCASSSGTIDYEQYFGPGTRLTVT.

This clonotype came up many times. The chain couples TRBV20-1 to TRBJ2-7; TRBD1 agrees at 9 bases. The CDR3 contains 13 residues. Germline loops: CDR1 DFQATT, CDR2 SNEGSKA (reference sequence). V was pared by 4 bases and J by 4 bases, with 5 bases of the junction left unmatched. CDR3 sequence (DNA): TGCAGTGCTAATGGACAGGGGATGTACGAGCAGTACTTC. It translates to CSANGQGMYEQYF.

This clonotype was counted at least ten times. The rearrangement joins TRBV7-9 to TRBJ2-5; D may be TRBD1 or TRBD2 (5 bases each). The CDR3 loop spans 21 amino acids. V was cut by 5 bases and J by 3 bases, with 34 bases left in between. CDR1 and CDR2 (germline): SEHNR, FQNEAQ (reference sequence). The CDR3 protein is CASSLYVGDLDPLGRKETQYF. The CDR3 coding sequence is TGTGCCAGCAGCCTCTACGTGGGGGATCTTGACCCTCTGGGGAGAAAAGAGACCCAGTACTTC. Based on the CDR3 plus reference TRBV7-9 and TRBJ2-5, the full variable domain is DTGVSQNPRHKITKRGQNVTFRCDPISEHNRLYWYRQTLGQGPEFLTYFQNEAQLEKSRLLSDRFSAERPKGSFSTLEIQRTEQGDSAMYLCASSLYVGDLDPLGRKETQYFGPGTRLLVL.

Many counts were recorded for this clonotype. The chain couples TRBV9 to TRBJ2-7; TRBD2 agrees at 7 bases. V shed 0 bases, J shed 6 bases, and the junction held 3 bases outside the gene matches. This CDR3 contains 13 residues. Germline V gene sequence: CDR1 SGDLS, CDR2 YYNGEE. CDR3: CASSVATGGEQYF. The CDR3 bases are TGTGCCAGCAGCGTAGCTACGGGGGGCGAGCAGTACTTC. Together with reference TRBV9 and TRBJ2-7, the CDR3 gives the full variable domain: DSGVTQTPKHLITATGQRVTLRCSPRSGDLSVYWYQQSLDQGLQFLIQYYNGEERAKGNILERFSAQQFPDLHSELNLSSLELGDSALYFCASSVATGGEQYFGPGTRLTVT.

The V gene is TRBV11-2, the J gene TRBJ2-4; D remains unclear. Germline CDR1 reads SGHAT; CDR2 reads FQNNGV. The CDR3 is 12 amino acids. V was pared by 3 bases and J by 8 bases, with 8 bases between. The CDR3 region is CASSLSLDIQYF. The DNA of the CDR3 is TGTGCCAGCAGCTTGTCTCTGGACATTCAGTACTTC.

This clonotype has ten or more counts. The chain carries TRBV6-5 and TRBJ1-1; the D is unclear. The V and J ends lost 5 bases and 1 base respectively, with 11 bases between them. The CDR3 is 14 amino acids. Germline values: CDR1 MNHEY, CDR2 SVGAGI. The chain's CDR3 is CASSNPTENTEAFF. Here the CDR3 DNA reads TGTGCCAGCAGTAATCCTACAGAGAACACTGAAGCTTTCTTT.

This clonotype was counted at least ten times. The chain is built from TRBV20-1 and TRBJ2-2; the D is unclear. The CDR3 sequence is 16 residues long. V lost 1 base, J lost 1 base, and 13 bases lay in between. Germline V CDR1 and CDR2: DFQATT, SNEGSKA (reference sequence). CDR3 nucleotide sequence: TGCAGTGCTAGAGTCTTGGTCGGCAGGAACACCGGGGAGCTGTTTTTT. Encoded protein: CSARVLVGRNTGELFF.

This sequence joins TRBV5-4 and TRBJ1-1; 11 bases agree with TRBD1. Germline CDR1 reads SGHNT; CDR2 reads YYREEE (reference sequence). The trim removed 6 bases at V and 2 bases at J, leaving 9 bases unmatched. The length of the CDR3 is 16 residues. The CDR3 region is CASKRTGGAINTEAFF. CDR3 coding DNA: TGTGCCAGCAAGAGGACAGGGGGCGCGATAAACACTGAAGCTTTCTTT.

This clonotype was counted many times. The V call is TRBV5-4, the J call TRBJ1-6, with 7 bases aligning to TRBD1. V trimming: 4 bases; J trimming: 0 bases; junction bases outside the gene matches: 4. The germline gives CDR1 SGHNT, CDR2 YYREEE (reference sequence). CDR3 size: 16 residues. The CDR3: CASSVGDSSYNSPLHF. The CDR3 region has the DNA TGTGCCAGCAGCGTAGGGGACAGCTCCTATAATTCACCCCTCCACTTT.

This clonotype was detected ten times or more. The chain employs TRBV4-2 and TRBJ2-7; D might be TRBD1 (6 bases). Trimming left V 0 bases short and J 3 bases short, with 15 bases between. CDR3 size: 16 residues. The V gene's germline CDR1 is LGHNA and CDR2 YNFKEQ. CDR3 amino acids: CASSQDRIGRGYEQYF. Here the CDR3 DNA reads TGTGCCAGCAGCCAAGATCGAATAGGCAGGGGCTACGAGCAGTACTTC.

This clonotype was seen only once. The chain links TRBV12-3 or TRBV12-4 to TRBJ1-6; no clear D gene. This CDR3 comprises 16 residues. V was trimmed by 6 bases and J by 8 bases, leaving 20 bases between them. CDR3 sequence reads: CASSPPGRPGYSPLHF. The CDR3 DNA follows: TGTGCCAGCAGCCCGCCGGGCCGGCCGGGTTATTCACCCCTCCACTTT.

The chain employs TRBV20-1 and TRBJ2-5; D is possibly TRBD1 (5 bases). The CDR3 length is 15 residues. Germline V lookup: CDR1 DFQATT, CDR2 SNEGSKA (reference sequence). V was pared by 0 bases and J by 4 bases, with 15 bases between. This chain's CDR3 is CSARDHQGGRETQYF. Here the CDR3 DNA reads TGCAGTGCTAGAGATCATCAGGGTGGGCGAGAGACCCAGTACTTC.

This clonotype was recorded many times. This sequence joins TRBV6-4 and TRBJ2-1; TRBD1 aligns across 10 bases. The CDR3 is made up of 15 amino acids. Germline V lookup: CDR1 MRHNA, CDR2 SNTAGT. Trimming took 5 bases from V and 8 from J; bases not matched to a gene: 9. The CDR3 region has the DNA TGTGCCAGCAGTCTTAGGACAGGGGGATCCGATGAGCAGTTCTTC. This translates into CASSLRTGGSDEQFF.

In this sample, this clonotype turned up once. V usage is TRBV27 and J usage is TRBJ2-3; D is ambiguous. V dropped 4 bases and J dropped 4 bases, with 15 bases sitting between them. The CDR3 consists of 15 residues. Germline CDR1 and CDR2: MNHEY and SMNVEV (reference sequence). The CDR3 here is CASSWWVTHADTQYF. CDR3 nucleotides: TGTGCCAGCAGTTGGTGGGTTACGCACGCAGATACGCAGTATTTT.